This record looks at one T cell receptor beta chain sequence and its context. The antigen is undetermined. Trimming shortened V by 2 bases and J by 4 bases, and 11 bases separated the two germline ends. The CDR3 is 14 amino acids. Germline loops: CDR1 SGHAT, CDR2 FQNNGV. This sample stems from a study of shared clonotypes between healthy human individuals. Across the whole study: For every donor, three CD4 naive, three CD4 memory, two CD8 naive and one CD8 memory plates were used.

Findings and limits, study-wide: As a rule, naive subsets had a larger estimated richness than memory subsets.

Some clones are missing from TCRdb's copy, which holds only in-frame ones; the method was immunoSEQ multiplex PCR. The data show roughly 2 million clones, with more than 90% seen just once and roughly 0.13% held by the top ten. The receptor was isolated from a man younger than 35 in good health. The chain recombines TRBV11-2 with TRBJ2-5; no definite D call. Sequencing was done on a sample of naive CD4+ T cells sorted from blood. As to subset: CD45RA+ positively selected. CDR3 amino acids: CASSLRSTVETQYF. The DNA for the CDR3 is TGTGCCAGCAGCTTAAGGTCTACGGTAGAGACCCAGTACTTC.